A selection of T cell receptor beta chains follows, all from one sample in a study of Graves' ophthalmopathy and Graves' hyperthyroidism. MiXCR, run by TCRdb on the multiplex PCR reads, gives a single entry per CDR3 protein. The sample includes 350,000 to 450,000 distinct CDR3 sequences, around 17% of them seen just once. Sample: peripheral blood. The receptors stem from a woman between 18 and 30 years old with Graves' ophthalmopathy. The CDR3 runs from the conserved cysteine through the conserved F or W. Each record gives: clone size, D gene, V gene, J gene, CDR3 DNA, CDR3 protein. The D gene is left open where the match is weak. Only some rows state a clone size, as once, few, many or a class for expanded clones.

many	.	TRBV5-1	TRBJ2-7	TGCGCCAGCAGCTTGATGCCGGGATTAGCCTACGAGCAGTACTTC	CASSLMPGLAYEQYF
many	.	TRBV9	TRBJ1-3	TGTGCCAGCAGCGTCACAGGGTCGGGAAACACCATATATTTT	CASSVTGSGNTIYF
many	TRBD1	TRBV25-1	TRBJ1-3	TGTGCCAGCAGTGAATGGGTTTTGGTGGGGACAGGGGGGCCTACGGCTGGAAACACCATATATTTT	CASSEWVLVGTGGPTAGNTIYF
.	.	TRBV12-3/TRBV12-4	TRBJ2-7	TGTGCCAGCAGTTTTTTTAGGGGAGGCTACGAGCAGTACTTC	CASSFFRGGYEQYF
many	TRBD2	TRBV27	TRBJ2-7	TGTGCCAGCAGTCCTACCCGACTAGCGGGAGTTGCCTACGAGCAGTACTTC	CASSPTRLAGVAYEQYF
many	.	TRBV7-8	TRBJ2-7	TGTGCCAGCAGTTTGACGAGGGGCGAGCAGTACTTC	CASSLTRGEQYF
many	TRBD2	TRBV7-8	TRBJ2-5	TGTGCCAGCAGCCTACTTAGCGGGAGGCGGGGAGAGACCCAGTACTTC	CASSLLSGRRGETQYF
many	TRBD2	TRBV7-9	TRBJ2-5	TGTGCCAGCAGCTTACCGACTAGCTGGGAGACCCAGTACTTC	CASSLPTSWETQYF
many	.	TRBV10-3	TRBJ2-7	TGTGCCACGCGCGCGGGGTCCTTAAACTCCTACGAGCAGTACTTC	CATRAGSLNSYEQYF
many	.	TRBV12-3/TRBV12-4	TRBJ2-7	TGTGCCAGCAGTTTTGACGACTCTCCCCCCTACGAGCAGTACTTC	CASSFDDSPPYEQYF
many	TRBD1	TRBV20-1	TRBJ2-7	TGCAGTGCCGGATCAACAGGGGATGGCTACGAGCAGTACTTC	CSAGSTGDGYEQYF
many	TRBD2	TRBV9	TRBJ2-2	TGTGCCAGCAGCCCAATCCCGGGACTAGCGGGAGCGAACACCGGGGAGCTGTTTTTT	CASSPIPGLAGANTGELFF
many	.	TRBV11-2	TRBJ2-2	TGTGCCAGCAGATCACCCAGTTCACCTTGGCCCTTGGGGGGGGAGCTGTTTTTT	CASRSPSSPWPLGGELFF
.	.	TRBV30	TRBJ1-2	TGTGCCTGGAGGCACCCCCCCGCGGACGGCTACACCTTC	CAWRHPPADGYTF
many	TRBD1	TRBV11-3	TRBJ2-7	TGTGCCAGCAGCCATCGACAGGGCCGGGGCGAGCAGTACTTC	CASSHRQGRGEQYF
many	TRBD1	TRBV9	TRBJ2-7	TGTGCCAGCAGCCCCCGGGGACAGCTCTACGAGCAGTACTTC	CASSPRGQLYEQYF
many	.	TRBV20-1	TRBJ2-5	TGCAGTGCTAGGAACCAGCCCCAAGAGACCCAGTACTTC	CSARNQPQETQYF
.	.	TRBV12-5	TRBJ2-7	TGTGCTAGTGGTTTGTACTTGGGACCGTTAGACTACGAGCAGTACTTC	CASGLYLGPLDYEQYF
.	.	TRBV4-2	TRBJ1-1	TGTGCCAGCAGCCAAGATCTATTGAACACTGAAGCTTTCTTT	CASSQDLLNTEAFF
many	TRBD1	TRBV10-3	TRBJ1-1	TGTGCCATCAGTTCACAGGGGAATGAAGCTTTCTTT	CAISSQGNEAFF
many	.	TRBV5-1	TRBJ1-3	TGCGCCAGCAGCTTTGGGACACCCGAGCCCGGAAACACCATATATTTT	CASSFGTPEPGNTIYF
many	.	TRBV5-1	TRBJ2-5	TGTGCCAGCAGCTTGGACCCGGGAAGGGAGACCCAGTACTTC	CASSLDPGRETQYF
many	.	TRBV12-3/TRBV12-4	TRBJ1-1	TGTGCCAGCAGTGCCGACAGTGAAGCTTTCTTT	CASSADSEAFF
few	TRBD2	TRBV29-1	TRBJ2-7	TGCAGCGCTGGACTAGCGGGAGTACACGAGCAGTACTTC	CSAGLAGVHEQYF
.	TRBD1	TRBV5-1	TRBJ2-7	TGCGCCAGCAGCTTGGGTGACAGGGGTTACTACGAGCAGTACTTC	CASSLGDRGYYEQYF
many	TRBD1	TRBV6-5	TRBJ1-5	TGTGCCAGCCAATACGACGCCACAGGGGCTCAGCCCCAGCATTTT	CASQYDATGAQPQHF
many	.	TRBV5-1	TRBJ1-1	TGCGCCAGCAGCGCCCTGACAGGGAACACTGAAGCTTTCTTT	CASSALTGNTEAFF
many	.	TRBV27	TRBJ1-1	TGTGCCAGCAGAAAACAAGTTGTGGGGGCTGAAGCTTTCTTT	CASRKQVVGAEAFF
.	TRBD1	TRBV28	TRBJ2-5	TGTGCCAGCAGTTTACGAGGGACAGCAAAAGAGACCCAGTACTTC	CASSLRGTAKETQYF
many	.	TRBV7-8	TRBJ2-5	TGTGCCAGCAGCTTAGCGAGAGGGATTGGGGAGACCCAGTACTTC	CASSLARGIGETQYF
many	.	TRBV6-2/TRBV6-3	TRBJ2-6	TGTGCCAGCAGTTACTGGCAGGGACTTCACTCTGGGGCCAACGTCCTGACTTTC	CASSYWQGLHSGANVLTF
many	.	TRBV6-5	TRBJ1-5	TGTGCCAGCAGTTTTTCCCTCGTAGAGCCCCAGCATTTT	CASSFSLVEPQHF
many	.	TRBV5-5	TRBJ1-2	TGTGCCAGCAGCTTGGCGACTCCTTATGGCTACACCTTC	CASSLATPYGYTF
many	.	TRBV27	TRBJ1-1	TGTGCCAGCAGCCACGGTGATGAAGCTTTCTTT	CASSHGDEAFF
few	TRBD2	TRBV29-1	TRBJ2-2	TGCAGCGTTGAAAAAAGCGGGAGACCCGGGGAGCTGTTTTTT	CSVEKSGRPGELFF
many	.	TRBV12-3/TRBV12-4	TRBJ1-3	TGTGCCAGCGCGCTTGGCTCTGGAAACACCATATATTTT	CASALGSGNTIYF
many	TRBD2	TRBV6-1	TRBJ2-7	TGTGCCAGCCTAGCGGGAGACGTGCAGTACTTC	CASLAGDVQYF
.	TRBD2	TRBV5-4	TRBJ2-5	TGTGCCAGCAGCTCGGGGGGGAGCCAAGAGACCCAGTACTTC	CASSSGGSQETQYF
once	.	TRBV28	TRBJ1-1	TGTGCCAGCAACTCCTACCTGGTGAACACTGAAGCTCTCTTT	CASNSYLVNTEALF
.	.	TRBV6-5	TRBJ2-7	TGTGCCAGCAGTTACTCGTCGCTAGCGTTCTACGAGCAGTACTTC	CASSYSSLAFYEQYF
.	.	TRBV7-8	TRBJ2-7	TGTGCCAGCAGCTCCGACTTACTCTCCTACGAGCAGTACTTC	CASSSDLLSYEQYF
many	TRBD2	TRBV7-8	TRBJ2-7	TGTGCCAGCAGCTTACTTGCTAGCGGGGGGGCCTCCTACGAGCAGTACTTC	CASSLLASGGASYEQYF
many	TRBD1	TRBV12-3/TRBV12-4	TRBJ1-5	TGTGCCAGCAGTTTAGCCTTCGACAGGGCTCAGCCCCAGCATTTT	CASSLAFDRAQPQHF
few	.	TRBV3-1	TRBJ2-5	TGTGCCAGCAGCCAAGATCTTTTGGGGACCCAGTACTTC	CASSQDLLGTQYF
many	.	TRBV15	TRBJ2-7	TGTGCCACCAGCGCAGGACCCTTTGTGGGGGGCTACGAGCAGTACTTC	CATSAGPFVGGYEQYF
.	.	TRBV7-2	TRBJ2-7	TGTGCCAGCAGCCCCGTGTCCTTTAGATCCTACGAGCAGTACTTC	CASSPVSFRSYEQYF
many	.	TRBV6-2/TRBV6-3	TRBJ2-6	TGTGCCAGCAGTTCAATCTCTGGGGCCAACGTCCTGACTTTC	CASSSISGANVLTF